The clone carrying this TCR beta chain has a handful of counts. Its antigen remains unidentified. CDR1 and CDR2 from the germline V gene are MNHEY and SMNVEV (reference sequence). The J segment lost 6 bases and the V segment lost 2 bases, leaving 1 base of the junction unmatched. This CDR3 is built from 14 residues. Extracted total RNA amounted to at least 5.5 micrograms for each sample. This sample was included in a study of blood T cells in healthy people across ages. Study outcomes and limitations: When set beside aged donors, long-lived donors presented more naive CD4+ cells and higher diversity.

A sample-barcoded 5' primer and a J-beta primer mix were used in a second PCR of about 6 to 12 cycles. Every molecule of cDNA carried a tag from a template-switch adaptor with 12 random nucleotides. One entry per CDR3 protein results from TCRdb running MiXCR on the 5' RACE reads. The profile shows under 2 million distinct CDR3 sequences, roughly 32% of them singletons. Source material: blood. V usage is TRBV27 and J usage is TRBJ1-6; TRBD1 matches 7 bases. The sequence came from a woman aged 25-40 years in good health. CDR3: CASSLGDSNSPLHF. CDR3 bases: TGTGCCAGCAGTTTAGGGGACAGTAATTCACCCCTCCACTTT.